This entry describes one T cell receptor beta chain. These data originate in a study of OX40 agonist ivuxolimab in advanced cancers. Assay used: immunoSEQ multiplex PCR; TCRdb lists only in-frame clones, some missing. The repertoire holds about 45,000 clones, with roughly 93% as singletons. CDR3 size: 14 residues. Trimming pared 3 bases from V and 4 bases from J, leaving 11 bases between. Germline CDR1 reads SEHNR; CDR2 reads FQNEAQ (reference sequence). Material: CD4+ or CD8+ T cells sorted from blood, obtained in a trial of the OX40 agonist ivuxolimab. The chain joins TRBV7-9 to TRBJ2-3; D is unresolved. The source of this sequence is an adult with an advanced solid tumor such as melanoma, head and neck, liver or kidney cancer. The CDR3 nucleotides are TGTGCCAGCAGCTTGGCAAACAGAGCAGATACGCAGTATTTT. Translation: CASSLANRADTQYF.